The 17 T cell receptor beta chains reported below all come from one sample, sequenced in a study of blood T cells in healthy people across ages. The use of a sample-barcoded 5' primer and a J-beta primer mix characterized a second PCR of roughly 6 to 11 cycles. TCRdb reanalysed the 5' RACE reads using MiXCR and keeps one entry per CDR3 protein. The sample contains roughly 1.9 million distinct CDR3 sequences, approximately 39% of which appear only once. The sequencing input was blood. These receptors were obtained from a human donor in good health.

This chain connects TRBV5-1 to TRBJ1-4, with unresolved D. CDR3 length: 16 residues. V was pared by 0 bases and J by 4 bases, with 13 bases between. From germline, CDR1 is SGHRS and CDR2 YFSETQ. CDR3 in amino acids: CASSLGRAPGNEKLFF. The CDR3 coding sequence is TGCGCCAGCAGCTTGGGCCGGGCCCCTGGTAATGAAAAACTGTTTTTT.

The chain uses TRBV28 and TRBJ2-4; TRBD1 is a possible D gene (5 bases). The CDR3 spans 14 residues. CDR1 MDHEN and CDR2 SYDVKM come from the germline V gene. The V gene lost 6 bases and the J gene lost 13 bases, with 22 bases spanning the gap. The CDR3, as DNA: TGTGCCAGCAGCCCATCGCCCGGGCAGGGCAAGCAGTACTTC. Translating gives CASSPSPGQGKQYF.

CDR3 amino acids: CASRSPSSRYTDTQYF. The CDR3 DNA follows: TGTGCCAGCAGATCCCCTAGTAGTAGATACACAGATACGCAGTATTTT. The genes are TRBV2 and TRBJ2-3; no firm D call. Per germline, CDR1 SNHLY and CDR2 FYNNEI. V lost 6 bases to trimming and J lost 2 bases, with 18 bases between them. This CDR3 is built from 16 residues.

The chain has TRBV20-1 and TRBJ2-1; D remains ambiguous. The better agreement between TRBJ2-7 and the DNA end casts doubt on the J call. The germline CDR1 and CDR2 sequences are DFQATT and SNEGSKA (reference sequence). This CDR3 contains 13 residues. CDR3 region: CSAKNSPYNEQYF. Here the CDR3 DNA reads TGCAGTGCTAAAAACAGCCCCTACAATGAGCAGTACTTC.

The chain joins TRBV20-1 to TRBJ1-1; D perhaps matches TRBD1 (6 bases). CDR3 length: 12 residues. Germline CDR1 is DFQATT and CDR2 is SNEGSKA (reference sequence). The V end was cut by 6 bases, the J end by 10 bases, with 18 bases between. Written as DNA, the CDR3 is TGCAGTGCACCCCTAGGGAGGACAGTAGCTTTCTTT. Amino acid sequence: CSAPLGRTVAFF.

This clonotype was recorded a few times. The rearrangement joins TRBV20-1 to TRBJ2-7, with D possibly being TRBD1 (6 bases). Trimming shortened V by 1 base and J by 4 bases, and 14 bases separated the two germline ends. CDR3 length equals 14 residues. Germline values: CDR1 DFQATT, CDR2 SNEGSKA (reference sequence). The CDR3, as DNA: TGCAGTGCTAGAGGTAGAACAGGGCGGTACGAGCAGTACTTC. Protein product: CSARGRTGRYEQYF.

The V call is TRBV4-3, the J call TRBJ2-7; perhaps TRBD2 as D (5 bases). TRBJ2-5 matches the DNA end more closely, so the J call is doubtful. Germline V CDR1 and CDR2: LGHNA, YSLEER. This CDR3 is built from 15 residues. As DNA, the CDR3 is TGCGCCAGCAGCCAGGTCCTTGGTAGCGCAGAGACCCAGTACTTC. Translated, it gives CASSQVLGSAETQYF.

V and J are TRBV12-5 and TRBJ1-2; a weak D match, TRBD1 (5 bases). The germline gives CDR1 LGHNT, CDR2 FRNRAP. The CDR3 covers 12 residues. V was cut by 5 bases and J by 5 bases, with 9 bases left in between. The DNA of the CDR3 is TGTGCTAGTGGTGCGGGGCTGTATGGCTACACCTTC. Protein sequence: CASGAGLYGYTF.

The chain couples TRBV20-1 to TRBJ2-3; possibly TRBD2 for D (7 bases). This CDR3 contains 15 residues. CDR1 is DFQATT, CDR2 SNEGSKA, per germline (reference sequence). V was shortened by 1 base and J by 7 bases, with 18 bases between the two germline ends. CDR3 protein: CSARAGGPLGYTQYF. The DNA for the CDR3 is TGCAGTGCTAGAGCGGGGGGCCCCCTCGGGTATACGCAGTATTTT.

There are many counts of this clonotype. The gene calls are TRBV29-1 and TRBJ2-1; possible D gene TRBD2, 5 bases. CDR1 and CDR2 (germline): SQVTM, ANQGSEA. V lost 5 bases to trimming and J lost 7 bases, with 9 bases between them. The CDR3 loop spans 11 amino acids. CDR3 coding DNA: TGCAGCGTTCGGGGTGGGAATGAGCAGTTCTTC. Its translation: CSVRGGNEQFF.

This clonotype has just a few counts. DNA for the CDR3: TGTGCCAGCAGCTTAGACAGATTCACCGGGGAGCTGTTTTTT. Protein product: CASSLDRFTGELFF. This chain uses TRBV7-2 with TRBJ2-2; D not certain. Germline V gene lookup returns CDR1 SGHTA and CDR2 FQGNSA. V lost 1 base to trimming and J lost 4 bases, with 7 bases between them. The CDR3 has 14 amino acids.

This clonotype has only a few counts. This CDR3 is CASSLRLAYEQFF. As DNA, the CDR3 is TGTGCCAGCAGCTTACGGCTTGCCTACGAGCAGTTCTTC. V gene TRBV7-9 combines with J gene TRBJ2-1; D remains unclear. Trimming pared 2 bases from V and 10 bases from J, leaving 12 bases between. Germline assignment: CDR1 SEHNR and CDR2 FQNEAQ (reference sequence). The CDR3 consists of 13 residues.

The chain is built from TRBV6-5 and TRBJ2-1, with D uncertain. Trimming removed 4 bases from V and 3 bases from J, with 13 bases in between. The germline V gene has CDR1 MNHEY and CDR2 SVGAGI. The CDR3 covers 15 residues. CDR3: CASSSGGNLYNEQFF. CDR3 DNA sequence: TGTGCCAGCAGTTCGGGCGGAAACCTCTACAATGAGCAGTTCTTC.

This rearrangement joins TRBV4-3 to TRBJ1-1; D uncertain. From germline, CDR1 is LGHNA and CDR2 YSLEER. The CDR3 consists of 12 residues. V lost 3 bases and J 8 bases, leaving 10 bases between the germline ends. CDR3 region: CASSHSSREAFF. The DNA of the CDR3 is TGCGCCAGCAGCCACTCCTCACGGGAAGCTTTCTTT.

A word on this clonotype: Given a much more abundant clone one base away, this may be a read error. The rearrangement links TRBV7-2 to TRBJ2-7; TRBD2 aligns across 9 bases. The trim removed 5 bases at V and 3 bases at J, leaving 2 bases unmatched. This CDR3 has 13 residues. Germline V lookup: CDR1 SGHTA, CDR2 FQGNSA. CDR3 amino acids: CASSQRGVYEQYF. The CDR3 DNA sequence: TGTGCCAGCAGCCAGCGGGGGGTCTACGAGCAGTACTTC.

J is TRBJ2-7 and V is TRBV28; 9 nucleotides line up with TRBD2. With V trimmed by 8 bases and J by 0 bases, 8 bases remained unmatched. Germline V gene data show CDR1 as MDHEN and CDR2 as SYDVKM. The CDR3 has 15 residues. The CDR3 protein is CASLLSGGGSYEQYF. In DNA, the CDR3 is TGTGCCAGCCTTCTTAGCGGGGGTGGCTCCTACGAGCAGTACTTC. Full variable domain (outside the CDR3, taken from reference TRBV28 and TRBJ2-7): DVKVTQSSRYLVKRTGEKVFLECVQDMDHENMFWYRQDPGLGLRLIYFSYDVKMKEKGDIPEGYSVSREKKERFSLILESASTNQTSMYLCASLLSGGGSYEQYFGPGTRLTVT.

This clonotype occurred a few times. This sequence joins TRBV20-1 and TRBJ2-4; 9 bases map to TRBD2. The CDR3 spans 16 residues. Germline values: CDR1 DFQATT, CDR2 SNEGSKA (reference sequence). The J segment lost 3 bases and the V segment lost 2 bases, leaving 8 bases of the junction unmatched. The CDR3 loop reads CSARLAGARDKNIQYF. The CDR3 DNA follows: TGCAGTGCTAGATTAGCGGGGGCGCGGGACAAAAACATTCAGTACTTC.